A selection of T cell receptor beta chains follows, all from one sample in a study of cytomegalovirus exposure and HLA in healthy donors. The data were produced by immunoSEQ multiplex PCR, yet TCRdb's version contains in-frame clones alone and is incomplete. Counted here are fewer than 150,000 clones, less than 85% occurring once; the ten biggest clones make up around 3.7%. The sequenced sample was PBMCs. These receptor sequences come from a woman aged 40-49 years in good health and CMV-seronegative. CDR3s include the opening cysteine and the closing phenylalanine or tryptophan. D genes are given only for firm matches. Only some rows state a clone size, as once, few, many or a class for expanded clones.

NA | TRBJ1-5 | TRBV7-9 | NA | CASSLNSQGQHF | TGTGCCAGCAGCTTAAATTCCCAGGGCCAGCATTTT
NA | TRBJ2-7 | TRBV5-6 | NA | CASSLSGGPVYEQYF | TGTGCCAGCAGCTTGAGCGGAGGGCCAGTCTACGAGCAGTACTTC
NA | TRBJ2-2 | TRBV5-1 | NA | CASSLDQGFTGELFF | TGCGCCAGCAGCTTGGACCAGGGTTTTACCGGGGAGCTGTTTTTT
NA | TRBJ2-3 | TRBV19 | NA | CASSLGTRSTDTQYF | TGTGCCAGTAGCTTGGGGACAAGAAGCACAGATACGCAGTATTTT
NA | TRBJ1-2 | TRBV28 | few | CASSLAGRVYGYTF | TGTGCCAGCAGTTTAGCGGGCAGAGTCTATGGCTACACCTTC
NA | TRBJ1-5 | TRBV7-3 | few | CASSLSSDQPQHF | TGTGCCAGCAGCTTATCGTCTGATCAGCCCCAGCATTTT
TRBD1 | TRBJ2-5 | TRBV5-1 | NA | CASSPSGQGAETQYF | TGCGCCAGCAGCCCGAGTGGACAGGGTGCGGAGACCCAGTACTTC
TRBD1 | TRBJ2-6 | TRBV27 | NA | CASSRRAGQGRSSGANVLTF | TGTGCCAGCAGTCGAAGGGCGGGACAGGGACGGAGCTCTGGGGCCAACGTCCTGACTTTC
NA | TRBJ2-1 | TRBV19 | few | CASSSGVGGTLIHGQFF | TGTGCCAGTAGTTCCGGGGTGGGGGGAACCCTCATCCATGGGCAGTTCTTC
TRBD1 | TRBJ2-3 | TRBV7-8 | NA | CASSLGQATSTDTQYF | TGTGCCAGCAGCCTAGGACAGGCAACTAGCACAGATACGCAGTATTTT
NA | TRBJ1-1 | TRBV2 | once | CASKKDSSEAFF | TGTGCCAGCAAAAAGGACAGCTCGGAAGCTTTCTTT
TRBD1 | TRBJ2-7 | TRBV19 | NA | CASSGTATYEQYF | TGTGCCAGTAGTGGGACAGCAACCTACGAGCAGTACTTC
NA | TRBJ2-1 | TRBV19 | NA | CASRPRGSYNEQFF | TGTGCCAGCAGGCCAAGGGGCTCCTACAATGAGCAGTTCTTC
NA | TRBJ2-7 | TRBV19 | NA | CASSRGGDPSYEQYF | TGTGCCAGTAGTCGAGGAGGGGACCCTTCCTACGAGCAGTACTTC
NA | TRBJ1-5 | TRBV7-8 | once | CASSLRGNQPQHF | TGTGCCAGCAGCTTAAGGGGAAATCAGCCCCAGCATTTT
TRBD1 | TRBJ1-3 | TRBV7-9 | NA | CASSLTGVGNTIYF | TGTGCCAGCAGCCTAACAGGGGTGGGAAACACCATATATTTT
TRBD2 | TRBJ2-1 | TRBV9 | NA | CASSETTILDSGGALNEQFF | TGTGCCAGCAGCGAGACCACCATCCTGGATAGCGGGGGGGCTTTGAATGAGCAGTTCTTC
TRBD1 | TRBJ1-1 | TRBV11-2 | NA | CASSPWDRRFTEAFF | TGTGCCAGCAGCCCCTGGGACAGGAGGTTTACTGAAGCTTTCTTT
NA | TRBJ1-6 | TRBV9 | few | CASSVEHLNSPLHF | TGTGCCAGCAGCGTAGAACATCTTAATTCACCCCTCCACTTT
NA | TRBJ2-7 | TRBV18 | NA | CASSPPAGRNYEQYF | TGTGCCAGCTCACCACCGGCAGGCAGAAACTACGAGCAGTACTTC
NA | TRBJ1-1 | TRBV7-8 | NA | CASSPRGGTEAFF | TGTGCCAGCAGCCCAAGGGGGGGGACTGAAGCTTTCTTT
TRBD1 | TRBJ1-1 | TRBV7-9 | NA | CASTESRGDTEAFF | TGTGCCAGCACAGAGTCCAGGGGGGACACTGAAGCTTTCTTT
NA | TRBJ1-2 | TRBV5-6 | NA | CASSLAAAGYHGYTF | TGTGCCAGCAGCTTGGCCGCGGCAGGGTACCATGGCTACACCTTC
NA | TRBJ2-7 | TRBV11-2 | NA | CASSLGAGSEQYF | TGTGCCAGCAGCTTAGGGGCTGGTAGCGAGCAGTACTTC
TRBD1 | TRBJ1-2 | TRBV6-4 | NA | CASSPGTGFYGYTF | TGTGCCAGCAGTCCTGGGACAGGTTTCTATGGCTACACCTTC
TRBD1 | TRBJ2-5 | TRBV7-2 | NA | CASSPPGLTGSLGAQYF | TGTGCCAGCAGCCCCCCGGGCCTGACAGGGTCCCTAGGGGCCCAGTACTTC
NA | TRBJ2-7 | TRBV6-1 | NA | CASSDLGVTYEQYF | TGTGCCAGCAGTGATTTAGGGGTTACCTACGAGCAGTACTTC
TRBD1 | TRBJ1-5 | TRBV4-2 | NA | CASSQDRTGNNQPQHF | TGTGCCAGCAGCCAAGACAGGACAGGGAACAATCAGCCCCAGCATTTT
TRBD2 | TRBJ2-7 | TRBV7-2 | NA | CASSFASSGWTVSYEQYF | TGTGCCAGCAGCTTTGCATCTAGCGGGTGGACCGTGAGCTACGAGCAGTACTTC
NA | TRBJ1-6 | TRBV16 | NA | CASSPTGFNSPLHF | TGTGCCAGCAGCCCGACAGGATTTAATTCACCCCTCCACTTT
TRBD1 | TRBJ1-5 | TRBV2 | once | CASSERTGAGPQHF | TGTGCCAGCAGTGAGAGGACAGGGGCTGGCCCCCAGCATTTT
NA | TRBJ1-1 | TRBV7-9 | NA | CASSLVGGASFLW | NA
TRBD1 | TRBJ2-7 | TRBV5-4 | NA | CASSSTGGSYEQYF | TGTGCCAGCAGCTCTACAGGGGGGTCCTACGAGCAGTACTTC
TRBD1 | TRBJ2-5 | TRBV7-2 | NA | CASSQDRDQETQYF | TGTGCCAGCAGCCAAGACAGGGACCAAGAGACCCAGTACTTC
NA | TRBJ2-7 | TRBV30 | NA | CAWGTSFSYEQYF | TGTGCCTGGGGGACAAGTTTCTCCTACGAGCAGTACTTC
TRBD2 | TRBJ2-5 | TRBV5-5 | NA | CASSPSPGGRETQYF | TGTGCCAGCAGCCCGAGCCCGGGAGGGCGGGAGACCCAGTACTTC
TRBD2 | TRBJ2-7 | TRBV4-3 | NA | CASSQEGGFGYEQYF | TGCGCCAGCAGCCAAGAGGGGGGGTTTGGCTACGAGCAGTACTTC
TRBD1 | TRBJ1-1 | TRBV5-6 | NA | CASSPRQGRWAFF | TGTGCCAGCAGCCCCCGACAGGGAAGGTGGGCTTTCTTT
TRBD2 | TRBJ2-1 | TRBV2 | NA | CAGRLAVYNEQFF | TGTGCAGGGAGGCTAGCGGTTTACAATGAGCAGTTCTTC